A single sample is the source of the 25 T cell receptor beta chains below, sequenced in a study of a mutant IDH1 vaccine in newly diagnosed glioma. TCRdb's table, derived via immunoSEQ multiplex PCR, lists solely in-frame clones and lacks some. The table lists roughly 60,000 clones, more than 75% of them singletons. These receptors have no known antigen. The time point was: week 23, last vaccination. All doses held 300 ug of mutant IDH1 20-mer peptide, with topical imiquimod. The source was PBMCs, collected from a glioma patient whose treatment included an IDH1 peptide vaccine. Source of these receptors: a man aged 25-40 years with glioma.

In this sample, this clone turned up a few times. The rearrangement links TRBV6-1 to TRBJ2-5; 7 nucleotides align to TRBD1. Germline trimming cut 6 bases from V and 2 bases from J; bases unmatched to any gene: 3. The CDR3 has 13 residues. CDR1 and CDR2 from the germline V gene are MNHNS and SASEGT. CDR3 bases: TGTGCCAGCAGCCGGGACAGACAAGAGACCCAGTACTTC. Its protein is CASSRDRQETQYF.

The chain is built from TRBV15 and TRBJ2-7; unclear D gene. Germline loops: CDR1 LNHNV, CDR2 YYDKDF (reference sequence). The V end lost 3 bases, the J end lost 6 bases, and 6 bases lay between the germline ends. The CDR3 contains 11 residues. Here the CDR3 reads CATSSYREQYF. The CDR3 DNA sequence: TGTGCCACCAGCAGTTATCGCGAGCAGTACTTC.

The V call is TRBV12-5, the J call TRBJ1-1; no definite D call. V shed 1 base and J shed 1 base, with 13 bases lying between them. CDR3 length: 16 residues. Germline assignment: CDR1 LGHNT and CDR2 FRNRAP. The CDR3 loop reads CASGLAPDLENTEAFF. Written as DNA, the CDR3 is TGTGCTAGTGGTTTGGCCCCAGACCTAGAGAACACTGAAGCTTTCTTT.

The J gene is TRBJ2-6, the V gene TRBV10-1; D is undetermined. V was shortened by 3 bases and J by 3 bases, with 12 bases between the two germline ends. CDR3 length: 16 residues. In germline, CDR1 is WNHNN, CDR2 SYGVQD (reference sequence). The chain's CDR3 is CASSDSHRVGANVLTF. The CDR3 DNA reads as TGCGCCAGCAGTGATTCCCATCGGGTTGGGGCCAACGTCCTGACTTTC.

V is TRBV5-8 and J is TRBJ1-5; D remains unclear. This CDR3 is 14 amino acids long. Germline assignment: CDR1 SGHTS and CDR2 YDEGEE. Trimming took 4 bases from V and 0 from J, leaving 8 bases between them. In DNA, the CDR3 is TGTGCCAGCAGCCAGTGGGTTAGCAATCAGCCCCAGCATTTT. Residues: CASSQWVSNQPQHF. Full variable domain (remainder filled in from reference TRBV5-8 and TRBJ1-5): EAGVTQSPTHLIKTRGQQATLRCSPISGHTSVYWYQQALGLGLQFLLWYDEGEERNRGNFPPRFSGRQFPNYSSELNVNALELEDSALYLCASSQWVSNQPQHFGDGTRLSIL.

The chain employs TRBV28 and TRBJ2-1, with 8 bases identical to TRBD1. Germline V gives CDR1 MDHEN, CDR2 SYDVKM. The junction had 2 bases not matched to a gene; V was cut back by 3 bases and J by 4 bases. The CDR3 is 14 amino acids. CDR3 sequence: CASSFGDRYNEQFF. The CDR3 DNA reads as TGTGCCAGCAGTTTTGGGGACAGGTACAATGAGCAGTTCTTC.

This chain uses TRBV4-2 with TRBJ1-6, with 9 nucleotides matching TRBD1. The V gene's germline CDR1 is LGHNA and CDR2 YNFKEQ. This CDR3 is built from 18 residues. V was pared by 1 base and J by 7 bases, with 11 bases of the junction left unmatched. CDR3 bases: TGTGCCAGCAGCCAAGGTGACCGGGGACAGGGTAGGAATTCACCCCTCCACTTT. This translates into CASSQGDRGQGRNSPLHF.

The V and J genes are TRBV5-1 and TRBJ2-7; TRBD2 matches 10 bases. The ends lost 5 bases at V and 1 base at J; junction bases unmatched: 6. The CDR3 runs to 15 residues. CDR1 is SGHRS and CDR2 is YFSETQ in the germline V gene. This CDR3 is CASSSSGGASYEQYF. CDR3 coding DNA: TGCGCCAGCAGTTCGAGCGGGGGGGCTTCCTACGAGCAGTACTTC.

V is TRBV28 and J is TRBJ1-1, with 7 bases aligning to TRBD1. The junction had 6 bases not matched to a gene; V was cut back by 5 bases and J by 0 bases. This CDR3 is 15 amino acids long. Germline CDR1 and CDR2: MDHEN and SYDVKM. CDR3 residues: CASSQTGQMNTEAFF. Written as DNA, the CDR3 is TGTGCCAGCAGTCAGACGGGACAGATGAACACTGAAGCTTTCTTT.

V is TRBV6-1 and J is TRBJ1-2; no clear D. This CDR3 has 14 residues. From germline, CDR1 is MNHNS and CDR2 SASEGT. Trimming removed 6 bases at V and 0 bases at J, with 11 bases between. The CDR3 spells CASSLYDSNYGYTF. CDR3 in DNA: TGTGCCAGCAGCTTATACGATTCTAACTATGGCTACACCTTC.

V is TRBV10-3 and J is TRBJ2-7, with 9 bases aligning to TRBD1. Trimming removed 6 bases from V and 7 bases from J; junction bases left unmatched: 7. Germline V gives CDR1 ENHRY, CDR2 SYGVKD. This CDR3 is built from 13 residues. In DNA, the CDR3 is TGTGCCATCAGCTTACAGGGGGCGGGTGAGCAGTACTTC. It yields the protein CAISLQGAGEQYF.

V gene TRBV6-5 combines with J gene TRBJ1-6; weak D call: TRBD1 (6 bases). V was pared by 2 bases and J by 9 bases, with 14 bases between. The germline CDR1 and CDR2 sequences are MNHEY and SVGAGI. The CDR3 is 15 amino acids. CDR3 sequence: CASSYNRDNGSPLHF. CDR3 DNA: TGTGCCAGCAGTTACAACAGGGATAACGGTTCACCCCTCCACTTT.

This clone was recorded a few times. This chain uses TRBV6-5 with TRBJ1-2; TRBD1 matches 7 bases. Germline CDR1 is MNHEY and CDR2 is SVGAGI. The V and J ends lost 5 bases and 7 bases, in that order; junction bases with no gene match: 4. The CDR3 spans 12 residues. In DNA form, the CDR3 reads TGTGCCAGCAGTCAGACAGGGATTGGCTACACCTTC. Translating gives CASSQTGIGYTF.

This clone has just a few counts. The chain links TRBV12-5 to TRBJ1-5; D unresolved. The germline V and J ends were trimmed by 6 bases and 3 bases, with 3 bases remaining between them. CDR1 LGHNT and CDR2 FRNRAP come from the germline V gene. This CDR3 has 11 amino acids. The CDR3 here is CASGDNQPQHF. The CDR3 DNA is TGTGCTAGTGGGGACAATCAGCCCCAGCATTTT.

This clone came up once. The gene calls are TRBV18 and TRBJ1-3; D perhaps matches TRBD1 (5 bases). Trimming cost V 3 bases and J 3 bases, with 9 bases left between them. CDR1 KGHSH and CDR2 LQKENI come from the germline V gene. The CDR3 contains 14 residues. CDR3 amino acids: CASSPGRDGNTIYF. CDR3 nucleotide sequence: TGTGCCAGCTCACCGGGCAGGGATGGAAACACCATATATTTT.

J is TRBJ2-2 and V is TRBV13; the D gene is possibly TRBD1 (6 bases). V was trimmed by 10 bases and J by 7 bases, leaving 16 bases between them. Germline V gene data show CDR1 as PRHDT and CDR2 as FYEKMQ (reference sequence). The CDR3 contains 13 residues. The CDR3 DNA reads TGTGCCACCGCGAGAAGGGGGTTCGGGGAGCTGTTTTTT. Translated: CATARRGFGELFF. Full variable domain (rest looked up from reference TRBV13 and TRBJ2-2): AAGVIQSPRHLIKEKRETATLKCYPIPRHDTVYWYQQGPGQDPQFLISFYEKMQSDKGSIPDRFSAQQFSDYHSELNMSSLELGDSALYFCATARRGFGELFFGEGSRLTVL.

The CDR3 sequence is CASSYSHRSYGYTF. The CDR3 DNA reads TGTGCCAGCAGTTACTCGCATAGATCCTATGGCTACACCTTC. The gene calls are TRBV6-5 and TRBJ1-2; no firm D call. Germline CDR1 is MNHEY and CDR2 is SVGAGI. V lost 0 bases to trimming and J lost 4 bases, with 9 bases between them. The CDR3 is made up of 14 amino acids.

The chain combines TRBV5-1 with TRBJ1-1; D remains ambiguous. The length of the CDR3 is 11 residues. Looked up from germline, CDR1 is SGHRS and CDR2 is YFSETQ. The V end was cut by 4 bases, the J end by 9 bases, with 10 bases between. CDR3 sequence (DNA): TGCGCCAGCAGCATGGACGGGAAAGCTTTCTTT. Translating it yields CASSMDGKAFF. The whole variable domain, remainder taken from reference TRBV5-1 and TRBJ1-1, is KAGVTQTPRYLIKTRGQQVTLSCSPISGHRSVSWYQQTPGQGLQFLFEYFSETQRNKGNFPGRFSGRQFSNSRSEMNVSTLELGDSALYLCASSMDGKAFFGQGTRLTVV.

In its sample, this clone was seen a few times. The V and J genes are TRBV6-5 and TRBJ1-3; the D is unclear. With 2 bases removed from V and 0 bases from J, the gap between germline ends came to 8 bases. The germline V gene encodes CDR1 MNHEY and CDR2 SVGAGI. The CDR3 runs 15 residues. In DNA, the CDR3 is TGTGCCAGCAGTTACCGTGGCAACTCTGGAAACACCATATATTTT. Its protein product is CASSYRGNSGNTIYF.

This chain joins TRBV5-1 and TRBJ1-1; possible D gene TRBD1, 6 bases. This CDR3 is 18 amino acids long. Germline V gene lookup returns CDR1 SGHRS and CDR2 YFSETQ. Trimming took off 0 bases at V and 4 bases at J, with 22 bases between the two ends. The CDR3 DNA reads TGCGCCAGCAGCTTGGGCCGGCGGGGGCTCTTGGCGGGCACTGAAGCTTTCTTT. Amino acid sequence: CASSLGRRGLLAGTEAFF.

This chain joins TRBV30 and TRBJ2-1; TRBD1 or TRBD2 may be the D gene (5 bases each). V gave up 5 bases and J gave up 6 bases, with 14 bases separating them. This CDR3 has 13 amino acids. CDR1 is GTSNPN, CDR2 SVGIG, per germline (reference sequence). The chain's CDR3 is CAWAGTGFNEQFF. In DNA form, the CDR3 reads TGTGCCTGGGCAGGGACGGGGTTCAATGAGCAGTTCTTC.

This clone was picked up one time. The chain combines TRBV29-1 with TRBJ2-5; 8 bases are shared with TRBD1. The CDR3 is made up of 14 amino acids. The germline V gene has CDR1 SQVTM and CDR2 ANQGSEA. V dropped 7 bases and J dropped 2; count of bases not matched to a gene: 9. CDR3 DNA: TGCAGCGCGATCCAGGGGGCCTTGCAAGAGACCCAGTACTTC. Translation gives CSAIQGALQETQYF.

This clone was picked up one time. The rearrangement joins TRBV5-6 to TRBJ2-7; possible D gene TRBD2, 7 bases. Germline lookup yields CDR1 SGHDT and CDR2 YYEEEE. The germline V and J ends were trimmed by 4 bases and 6 bases, with 23 bases remaining between them. CDR3 length: 16 amino acids. The CDR3, as DNA: TGTGCCAGCAGCCTCTCCCCGGGGGGCCAGAAGGGCGAGCAGTACTTC. Translated: CASSLSPGGQKGEQYF.

The chain couples TRBV5-1 to TRBJ1-4; TRBD1 matches 7 bases. Losses at the gene ends were 0 bases for V and 0 bases for J; bases not matched to a gene: 11. The CDR3 has 19 residues. The V gene's germline CDR1 is SGHRS and CDR2 YFSETQ. The CDR3 is CASSLEGGEPLPTNEKLFF. CDR3 in DNA: TGCGCCAGCAGCTTGGAAGGGGGCGAACCCCTTCCAACTAATGAAAAACTGTTTTTT.

The V gene is TRBV27, the J gene TRBJ1-4; D unresolved. Trimming stripped 0 bases from V and 8 bases from J, with 10 bases between. Germline assignment: CDR1 MNHEY and CDR2 SMNVEV (reference sequence). The CDR3 runs to 14 residues. CDR3 DNA: TGTGCCAGCAGTTTATCCGGAGCGGGGGAAAAACTGTTTTTT. Translation: CASSLSGAGEKLFF. The entire variable domain, with the rest obtained from reference TRBV27 and TRBJ1-4, is as follows: EAQVTQNPRYLITVTGKKLTVTCSQNMNHEYMSWYRQDPGLGLRQIYYSMNVEVTDKGDVPEGYKVSRKEKRNFPLILESPSPNQTSLYFCASSLSGAGEKLFFGSGTQLSVL.